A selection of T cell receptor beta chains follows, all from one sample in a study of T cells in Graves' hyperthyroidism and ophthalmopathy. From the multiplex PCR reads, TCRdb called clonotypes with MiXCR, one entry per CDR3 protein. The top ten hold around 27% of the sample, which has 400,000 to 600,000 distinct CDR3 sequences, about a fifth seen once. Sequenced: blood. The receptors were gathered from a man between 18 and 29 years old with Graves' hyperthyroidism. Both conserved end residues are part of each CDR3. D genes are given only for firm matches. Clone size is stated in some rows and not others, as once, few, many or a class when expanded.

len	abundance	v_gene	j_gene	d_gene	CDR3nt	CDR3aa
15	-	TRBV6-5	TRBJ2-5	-	TGTGCCAGCAGTACTACCTGGGCCACACAAGAGACCCAGTACTTC	CASSTTWATQETQYF
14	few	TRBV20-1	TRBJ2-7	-	TGCAGTGCTGCCCCCGCGGACTCACCCTACGAGCAGTACTTC	CSAAPADSPYEQYF
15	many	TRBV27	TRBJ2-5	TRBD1	TGTGCCAGCAGCCGACAGGGAAGGGGTCCCGAGACCCAGTACTTC	CASSRQGRGPETQYF
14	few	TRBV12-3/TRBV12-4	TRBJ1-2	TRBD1	TGTGCCAGCAGGCGGGACAGCGCTAACTATGGCTACACCTTC	CASRRDSANYGYTF
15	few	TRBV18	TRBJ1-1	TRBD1	TGTGCCAGCTCACCAATACAGGGGGTGAACACTGAAGCTTTCTTT	CASSPIQGVNTEAFF
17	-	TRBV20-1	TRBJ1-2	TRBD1	TGCAGTGCTAGAGATCGGGGATTGGGGACAGGGAACTATGGCTACACCTTC	CSARDRGLGTGNYGYTF
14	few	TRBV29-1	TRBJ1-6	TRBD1	TGCAGCGTCGAAGGGACAGGGCCTCATTCACCCCTCCACTTT	CSVEGTGPHSPLHF
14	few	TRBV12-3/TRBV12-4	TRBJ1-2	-	TGTGCCAGCAGTCCCGACAGGTTTGGCTATGGCTACACCTTC	CASSPDRFGYGYTF
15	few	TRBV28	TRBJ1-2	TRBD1	TGTGCCAGCAGTTCCCGGGACAGGGTCATCTATGGCTACACCTTC	CASSSRDRVIYGYTF
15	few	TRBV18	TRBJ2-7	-	TGTGCCAGCTCACTCGGCCGGGACCAACCCTACGAGCAGTACTTC	CASSLGRDQPYEQYF
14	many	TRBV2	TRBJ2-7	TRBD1	TGTGCCAGCATTATGGGGACAGGGCTCTACGAGCAGTACTTC	CASIMGTGLYEQYF
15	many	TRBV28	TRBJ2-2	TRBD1	TGTGCCAGCAGTTTAATACAGGGGCCTAACGGGGAGCTGTTTTTT	CASSLIQGPNGELFF
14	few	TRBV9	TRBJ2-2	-	TGTGCCAGCAGCGGAAACACTAACACCGGGGAGCTGTTTTTT	CASSGNTNTGELFF
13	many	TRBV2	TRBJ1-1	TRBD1	TGTGCCGGCCAGCGGGACAGGGGCACTGAAGCTTTCTTT	CAGQRDRGTEAFF
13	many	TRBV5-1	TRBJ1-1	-	TGCGCCAGCAGCGAAGGATTTAACACTGAAGCTTTCTTT	CASSEGFNTEAFF
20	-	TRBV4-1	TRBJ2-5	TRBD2	TGCGCCAGCAGCGTCCGATGGGGCCTAGCGGGAGGATCGGTTAGCGAGACCCAGGACTTC	CASSVRWGLAGGSVSETQDF
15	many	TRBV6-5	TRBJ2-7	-	TGTGCCAGCAGTATTACGGGGGTGGGCTCCTACGAGCAGTACTTC	CASSITGVGSYEQYF
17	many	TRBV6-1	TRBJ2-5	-	TGTGCCAGCAAGCGAACGAACGGGGGATGGTACCAAGAGACCCAGTACTTC	CASKRTNGGWYQETQYF